A selection of T cell receptor beta chains follows, all from one sample in a study of identical twins. TCRdb re-called the 5' RACE reads with MiXCR, one entry per CDR3 protein. The sample lists 450,000 or so distinct CDR3 sequences, more than 13% seen once, with about 0.52% in the top ten. These data also featured in a second study, about yellow fever vaccine responses in identical twins.

The sequenced material came from CD4+ T cells sorted from blood. These receptors all stem from a woman aged 18-29 years in good health. The CDR3 runs from the conserved cysteine through the conserved F or W. Fields, in order: V gene, J gene, clone size, D gene, CDR3 DNA, CDR3 protein. The D gene is left open where the match is weak. A clone size is listed for some rows: how often the clone was seen (once, few, many), or a class if it is expanded.

>TRBV7-2|TRBJ2-1|NA|NA
TGTGCCAGCAGCTTAGCTATGAGGTACAATGAGCAGTTCTTC
CASSLAMRYNEQFF
>TRBV10-3|TRBJ2-5|few|NA
TGTGCCATCGCGGGGACAGCACAAGAGACCCAGTACTTC
CAIAGTAQETQYF
>TRBV3-1|TRBJ2-3|few|NA
TGTGCCAGCAGCCAACATGCGGGGATAGAGCAGTATTTT
CASSQHAGIEQYF
>TRBV12-3/TRBV12-4|TRBJ1-6|few|NA
TGTGCCAGCAGCAACCGGGAGGCGAATTCACCCCTCCACTTT
CASSNREANSPLHF
>TRBV5-4|TRBJ2-5|NA|TRBD2
TGTGCCAGCAGCTCAGGGACTAGCGGTCCGGGGACCCAGTACTTC
CASSSGTSGPGTQYF
>TRBV3-1|TRBJ2-2|NA|TRBD1
TGTGCCAGCAGCCAGGACAGGGTGAGGGCCGGGGAGCTGTTTTTT
CASSQDRVRAGELFF
>TRBV24-1|TRBJ2-1|many|NA
TGTGCCACCAGTGACCCCCTGACCCCCTACAATGAGCAGTTCTTC
CATSDPLTPYNEQFF
>TRBV29-1|TRBJ2-5|few|TRBD1
TGCAGCGTTGGACAGGGTTGGGAGACCCAGTACTTC
CSVGQGWETQYF
>TRBV12-3/TRBV12-4|TRBJ2-2|few|NA
TGTGCCAGCAGTGGCCCGACGTTGACGGTCACCGGGGAGCTGTTTTTT
CASSGPTLTVTGELFF
>TRBV15|TRBJ2-5|NA|TRBD1
TGTGCCACCAGCAGGAGACAGGGCCCGGGTGAGGAGACCCAGTACTTC
CATSRRQGPGEETQYF
>TRBV5-1|TRBJ2-2|many|NA
TGCGCCAGCGCATTTAGGTCGGCGGACACCGGGGAGCTGTTTTTT
CASAFRSADTGELFF
>TRBV7-6|TRBJ2-2|few|TRBD1
TGTGCCAGCAGCTTGCCGGGACAGGGGGTGATCGGGGAGCTGTTTTTT
CASSLPGQGVIGELFF
>TRBV7-2|TRBJ2-7|NA|TRBD1
TGTGCCAGCAGCTTAAGTCCGGGACAGCCAATGTCCCACGAGCAGTACTTC
CASSLSPGQPMSHEQYF
>TRBV6-1|TRBJ2-7|few|NA
TGTGCCAGCAGTGAAGGTGCGGGGGCCGAGCAGTACTTC
CASSEGAGAEQYF
>TRBV5-6|TRBJ2-2|NA|NA
TGTGCCAGCAGCTTGCCCTTAAACGGGGAGCTGTTTTTT
CASSLPLNGELFF
>TRBV7-9|TRBJ1-5|few|NA
TGTGCCAGCAGCTTAGTGGTAGGGTATAGCAATCAGCCCCAGCATTTT
CASSLVVGYSNQPQHF
>TRBV12-3/TRBV12-4|TRBJ1-5|NA|NA
TGTGCCAGCAGCCTGTCCGGGACTCCTCAGCCCCAGCATTTT
CASSLSGTPQPQHF
>TRBV28|TRBJ2-7|few|TRBD1
TGTGCCATTCAGACAGGGGGGCCCTACGAGCAGTACTTC
CAIQTGGPYEQYF
>TRBV4-3|TRBJ2-3|NA|NA
TGCGCCAGCAGCCAAGATCTCACGGGATCAGATACGCAGTATTTT
CASSQDLTGSDTQYF
>TRBV18|TRBJ2-3|NA|TRBD1
TGTGCCAGCTCAGCAACCGGGACAGGGAGCACAGATACGCAGTATTTT
CASSATGTGSTDTQYF
>TRBV6-5|TRBJ2-7|few|NA
TGTGCCAGCAGTACACGACATGTGGGTTCCTACGAGCAGTACTTC
CASSTRHVGSYEQYF
>TRBV12-3/TRBV12-4|TRBJ2-5|few|TRBD2
TGTGCCAGCGGGACTAGCGGGGGTACCAAGAAGACCCAGTACTTC
CASGTSGGTKKTQYF
>TRBV7-3|TRBJ2-5|NA|NA
TGTGCCAGCAGCCCCGGGGGGGTGACAGGGGAGACCCAGTACTTC
CASSPGGVTGETQYF
>TRBV21-1|TRBJ2-2|NA|NA
TGTGCCAGCAGCAAAGAGGGGGGACTAGCGGGAGGATTCACCGGGGAGCTGTTTTTT
CASSKEGGLAGGFTGELFF
>TRBV7-9|TRBJ2-2|NA|NA
TGTGCCAGCAGCGCCGACACCAAAGGGGGGACCGGGGAGCTGTTTTTT
CASSADTKGGTGELFF
>TRBV5-4|TRBJ2-5|few|NA
TGTGCCAGCAGCCCCCCTCCTGGGGCGGCCGAGACCCAGTACTTC
CASSPPPGAAETQYF
>TRBV6-1|TRBJ2-1|few|NA
TGTGCCAGCAGCCGCCTAGATGCGCTCTACAATGAGCAGTTCTTC
CASSRLDALYNEQFF
>TRBV12-3/TRBV12-4|TRBJ1-2|NA|NA
TGTGCCAGCAGTTTCGTTGGGGGGCCGAATGGCTACACCTTC
CASSFVGGPNGYTF
>TRBV18|TRBJ2-1|NA|TRBD2
TGTGCCAGCTTTCCGCGACTAGCGGGAGTAGACTACAATGAGCAGTTCTTC
CASFPRLAGVDYNEQFF
>TRBV28|TRBJ2-5|NA|TRBD2
TGTGCCAGCAGTTGGCTCGGGGGGAATCGACGGTTGGGGACCCAGTACTTC
CASSWLGGNRRLGTQYF
>TRBV20-1|TRBJ2-3|NA|TRBD2
TGCAGTGCTAGAAGAGCCCTAGCGGGAGGGCCAAGTACGCAGTATTTT
CSARRALAGGPSTQYF
>TRBV18|TRBJ2-3|NA|NA
TGTGCCAGCTCACCTGATGCCCCAGATACGCAGTATTTT
CASSPDAPDTQYF
>TRBV12-3/TRBV12-4|TRBJ2-1|few|TRBD2
TGTGCCAGCAGTTTTGCCCGACTAGCGAGTCAATACAATGAGCAGTTCTTC
CASSFARLASQYNEQFF
>TRBV20-1|TRBJ2-1|few|TRBD2
TGCAGTGCTAGGCGTGCGGGAGCCTTTTACAATGAGCAGTTCTTC
CSARRAGAFYNEQFF
>TRBV5-1|TRBJ2-1|few|NA
TGCGCCAGCAGCTTGGGGGACCAGGGAAGCGGCGGGCAGTTCTTC
CASSLGDQGSGGQFF
>TRBV29-1|TRBJ1-5|few|TRBD1
TGCAGCGTTGAAGATCCGGACAGGGTCGAAAGGCCCCAGCATTTT
CSVEDPDRVERPQHF
>TRBV7-8|TRBJ2-1|few|NA
TGTGCCAGCAGCTTATCGAGGACGCAGTACAATGAGCAGTTCTTC
CASSLSRTQYNEQFF
>TRBV29-1|TRBJ2-2|NA|NA
TGCAGCGTTGAAACAGGGTCGGTCCCCGGGGAGCTGTTTTTT
CSVETGSVPGELFF
>TRBV7-2|TRBJ2-1|few|TRBD2
TGTGCCAGCAGCTTAGCTCCTCTAGCGGTCTACAATGAGCAGTTCTTC
CASSLAPLAVYNEQFF
>TRBV18|TRBJ2-3|NA|TRBD2
TGTGCCAGCTCACCAGGACTAGCGGGGCTGTCTAGCACAGATACGCAGTATTTT
CASSPGLAGLSSTDTQYF
>TRBV6-5|TRBJ1-1|NA|NA
TGTGCCAGCAGTTTAGGGGGGGAGAGGAGCACTGAAGCTTTCTTT
CASSLGGERSTEAFF
>TRBV30|TRBJ2-3|NA|NA
TGTGCCTGGAGTGTAGGACAAGGTGGGGATACGCAGTATTTT
CAWSVGQGGDTQYF
>TRBV6-1|TRBJ2-7|NA|TRBD2
TGTGCCAGCAGTGAATCCCCAGCGGGAGCGCCCTACGAGCAGTACTTC
CASSESPAGAPYEQYF
>TRBV7-2|TRBJ2-1|NA|NA
TGTGCCAGCAGCCCCGGGCCATCCTATGAGCAGTTCTTC
CASSPGPSYEQFF
>TRBV7-6|TRBJ2-3|many|NA
TGTGCCAGCAGCTTACAGGGCCCTAGCACAGATACGCAGTATTTT
CASSLQGPSTDTQYF
>TRBV2|TRBJ1-4|NA|NA
TGTGCCAGCAAACCGCAGAGTGCAACTAATGAAAAACTGTTTTTT
CASKPQSATNEKLFF
>TRBV3-1|TRBJ1-1|NA|TRBD1
TGTGCCAGCAGCGAAAATCGGACAGGCAAAATGAACACTGAAGCTTTCTTT
CASSENRTGKMNTEAFF
>TRBV12-3/TRBV12-4|TRBJ1-6|NA|NA
TGTGCCAGCAGTGAAAAGGGGTTCCGGAATTCACCCCTCCACTTT
CASSEKGFRNSPLHF
>TRBV24-1|TRBJ2-5|few|NA
TGTGCCACCAGTGATTGGGGTCGGCGGACGCAAGAGACCCAGTACTTC
CATSDWGRRTQETQYF
>TRBV12-3/TRBV12-4|TRBJ2-3|NA|TRBD2
TGTGCCAGCAGTCCCGGGACTAGCTGGGAGCATACGCAGTATTTT
CASSPGTSWEHTQYF